This is a list of T cell receptor beta chains from one sample in a study of T cells in Graves' hyperthyroidism and ophthalmopathy. Each CDR3 protein is one row after TCRdb ran MiXCR on the multiplex PCR reads. The repertoire holds about 590,000 distinct CDR3 sequences, with 15% to 18% as singletons. Sequencing input: blood. The receptors stem from a woman in her 30s with Graves' hyperthyroidism. Both conserved end residues are part of each CDR3. Each record gives: clone size, J gene, V gene, D gene, CDR3 DNA, CDR3 protein. D genes are given only for firm matches. The size entry is marked missing in some rows and otherwise reads once, few, many or a size class.

few,TRBJ1-2,TRBV6-2/TRBV6-3,NA,TGTGCCAGCGCCGACTTCGGCGAATTCTATGGCTACACCTTC,CASADFGEFYGYTF
many,TRBJ2-7,TRBV20-1,NA,TGCAGTGTTATGGGAGACTCCTACGAGCAGTACTTC,CSVMGDSYEQYF
many,TRBJ1-1,TRBV6-1,NA,TGTGCCAGCAGTTACATAGGGAAGAACACTGAAGCTTTCTTT,CASSYIGKNTEAFF
many,TRBJ1-2,TRBV29-1,TRBD1,TGCAGCGTTCCCGAAGCTCTACTTAGGGGGCGCCCGGAAGGCTACACCTTC,CSVPEALLRGRPEGYTF
many,TRBJ1-5,TRBV18,TRBD1,TGTGCCAGCTCACCTTCCGGGACAGGGTACAATCAGCCCCAGCATTTT,CASSPSGTGYNQPQHF
NA,TRBJ1-2,TRBV7-2,TRBD1,TGTGCCAGCAGCCCGAGGGACAGGGTTGGTGGCTACACCTTC,CASSPRDRVGGYTF
many,TRBJ2-1,TRBV20-1,TRBD2,TGCAGTGCTAGCCCAGCGGGAGTTGTCAACAATGAGCAGTTCTTC,CSASPAGVVNNEQFF
many,TRBJ2-1,TRBV5-1,NA,TGCGCCAGCAGCTTGACGGTGGCGATTGAGGATGAGCAGTTCTTC,CASSLTVAIEDEQFF
many,TRBJ2-1,TRBV15,NA,TGTGCCACCAGCAGTTTATTTGGTCTTGGGGACTTAAGACATGAGCAGTTCTTC,CATSSLFGLGDLRHEQFF
few,TRBJ1-2,TRBV6-2/TRBV6-3,NA,TGTGCCAGCAGGGGGCCTGCCGGGGGGACTAACTATGGCTACACCTTC,CASRGPAGGTNYGYTF
few,TRBJ2-1,TRBV3-1,TRBD2,TGTGCCAGCAGACCCGAGGGCCCCGGACTAGCGGGTAACAATGAGCAGTTCTTC,CASRPEGPGLAGNNEQFF
few,TRBJ2-7,TRBV30,TRBD2,TGTGCCTGGAGTGTACGGCTAGCGGGAAGCTACGAGCAGTACTTC,CAWSVRLAGSYEQYF
NA,TRBJ2-1,TRBV2,TRBD2,TGTGCCAGGGCCAAGTCGGGACTAGCATCCTACAATGAGCAGTTCTTC,CARAKSGLASYNEQFF
NA,TRBJ2-7,TRBV4-2,TRBD1,TGTGCCAGCAGCCAGAAACGACAGGGGGCGAACGAGCAGTACTTC,CASSQKRQGANEQYF
many,TRBJ2-7,TRBV2,NA,TGTGCCAGCAGTGAACATGCAAGAAGCTCCTACGAGCAGTACTTC,CASSEHARSSYEQYF
many,TRBJ2-3,TRBV28,TRBD2,TGTGCCAGCAGGGCCCCGGGACTAGCCATAGATACGCAGTATTTT,CASRAPGLAIDTQYF
many,TRBJ2-1,TRBV6-2/TRBV6-3,NA,TGTGCCAGCACCTCGCCCTTGAGCTCCTACAATGAGCAGTTCTTC,CASTSPLSSYNEQFF
few,TRBJ2-1,TRBV4-3,TRBD2,TGCGCCAGCAGCCAAGAGGGAACTAGCGGGATTCCGTACAATGAGCAGTTCTTC,CASSQEGTSGIPYNEQFF
NA,TRBJ2-3,TRBV25-1,TRBD2,TGTGCCAGCAGTGGGGGGGGTTTCACCACAGATACGCAGTATTTT,CASSGGGFTTDTQYF
many,TRBJ1-1,TRBV6-2/TRBV6-3,NA,TGTGCCAGCAACCCGTCGGGACACATGAACACTGAAGCTTTCTTT,CASNPSGHMNTEAFF
many,TRBJ2-1,TRBV10-3,TRBD1,TGTGCCATCGCCCGGGACAGGGATAACAATGAGCAGTTCTTC,CAIARDRDNNEQFF
NA,TRBJ2-2,TRBV11-3,NA,TGTGCCAGCAATCCACGGTTTTTGGAGAACTCCGGGGAGCTGTTTTTT,CASNPRFLENSGELFF
few,TRBJ2-2,TRBV7-2,NA,TGTGCCAGCAGCTCAACACCCGGGGAGCTGTTTTTT,CASSSTPGELFF
many,TRBJ2-1,TRBV28,TRBD1,TGTGCCAGCAGTCGGGACAGGGGTTCCTACAATGAGCAGTTCTTC,CASSRDRGSYNEQFF
once,TRBJ2-7,TRBV4-1,TRBD2,TGCGCCAGCAGCCAAGGCTTAGCGGGAGTCCCCTACGAGCAGTACTTC,CASSQGLAGVPYEQYF
NA,TRBJ1-1,TRBV5-8,NA,TGTGCCAGCAGCCCTTCGGGGGGGGGCAGACTGGCTGAAGCTTTCTTT,CASSPSGGGRLAEAFF
NA,TRBJ1-5,TRBV6-1,NA,TGTGCCACCATACAGGGCGGTGGCAATCAGCCCCAGCATTTT,CATIQGGGNQPQHF
many,TRBJ2-1,TRBV20-1,TRBD2,TGCAGTGCTAGATTAGGGACTAGCGGGAGCAATGAGCAGTTCTTC,CSARLGTSGSNEQFF
few,TRBJ1-4,TRBV5-6,NA,TGTGCCAGCAGCTTTCGTGATGCAACTAATGAAAAACTGTTTTTT,CASSFRDATNEKLFF
many,TRBJ2-3,TRBV7-2,NA,TGTGCCAGCAGCTGGAGACTAGGGGGCACAGATACGCAGTATTTT,CASSWRLGGTDTQYF
few,TRBJ2-7,TRBV10-3,TRBD1,TGTGCCATCAGGACAGGGGGCGAAATAGTCTACGAGCAGTACTTC,CAIRTGGEIVYEQYF
many,TRBJ2-7,TRBV20-1,NA,TGCAGTGCTATTGAAGAGGGGGACCTAACCTACGAGCAGTACTTC,CSAIEEGDLTYEQYF
many,TRBJ2-7,TRBV2,TRBD2,TGTGCCGGGAGAGAGGGACTAGCCGACTACGAGCAGTACTTC,CAGREGLADYEQYF
many,TRBJ1-2,TRBV28,TRBD1,TGTGCCAGCAGTGCCTCAGGGGGGATTTACTATGGCTACACCTTC,CASSASGGIYYGYTF
few,TRBJ2-2,TRBV9,TRBD2,TGTGCCAGCAGCCGGGGATACGGGAGGGGACGGACCGGGGAGCTGTTTTTT,CASSRGYGRGRTGELFF
NA,TRBJ1-2,TRBV19,TRBD1,TGTGCCAGTAGTCCTGACAGGGTCGCTAACTATGGCTACACCTTC,CASSPDRVANYGYTF
few,TRBJ2-5,TRBV3-1,NA,TGTGCCAGCAGCCCCGACCTAAGGTTGGAGACCCAGTACTTC,CASSPDLRLETQYF
NA,TRBJ2-7,TRBV19,NA,TGTGCCAGTAGTTTAAGGGCCAGAGTGGGCGAGCAGTACTTC,CASSLRARVGEQYF
NA,TRBJ2-1,TRBV11-2,NA,TGTGCCAGCAGCTTGGGTTATCCTGGGAATGAGCAGTTCTTC,CASSLGYPGNEQFF
NA,TRBJ2-5,TRBV3-1,TRBD2,TGTGCCAGCTCACCCCCTAGCGGGAGCAGGAGGGAAGAGACCCAGTACTTC,CASSPPSGSRREETQYF
many,TRBJ2-7,TRBV20-1,TRBD2,TGCAGTGCTAGAGTTCCCCCAAGGACTAGCGGTCCACTGAGGCTCTACGAGCAGTACTTC,CSARVPPRTSGPLRLYEQYF
many,TRBJ1-1,TRBV5-1,NA,TGCGCCAGCAGAAACGAGGGAAAGTACACTGAAGCTTTCTTT,CASRNEGKYTEAFF
many,TRBJ2-5,TRBV3-1,NA,TGTGCCAGCAGCCAAGGAGGAGGGGTAGAGACCCAGTACTTC,CASSQGGGVETQYF
few,TRBJ2-3,TRBV4-3,NA,TGCGCCAGCAGCCAAGGACCCAAGGAAGGGATCTTCACAGATACGCAGTATTTT,CASSQGPKEGIFTDTQYF
many,TRBJ1-2,TRBV25-1,NA,TGTGCCAGCAGTGAATATCGGACAGAGAACTATGGCTACACCTTC,CASSEYRTENYGYTF
NA,TRBJ2-7,TRBV10-3,NA,TGTGCCATCAGTGAGGGGTCAGTGGACGAGCAGTACTTC,CAISEGSVDEQYF
NA,TRBJ2-7,TRBV13,NA,TGTGCCAGCAGCTTGCAGGTTACGAGCTCCTACGAGCAGTACTTC,CASSLQVTSSYEQYF
few,TRBJ1-1,TRBV11-2,TRBD1,TGTGCCAGCAGCCCCGGGACAGGGGGCTACACTGAAGCTTTCTTT,CASSPGTGGYTEAFF